What follows is one T cell receptor beta chain and its context. The CDR3 runs 16 residues. The trim removed 4 bases at V and 3 bases at J, leaving 11 bases unmatched. Germline lookup yields CDR1 SGHAT and CDR2 FQNNGV. These data belong to a study of blood T cell repertoires in COVID-19. Sequencing used immunoSEQ multiplex PCR; TCRdb keeps in-frame clones, though not all of them. This sample has some 97,000 clones, with around 90% found just once. The V gene is TRBV11-2, the J gene TRBJ1-2; 7 bases align to TRBD1. This sequence was found in a woman aged 55 to 70 with acute or convalescent COVID-19. Sequencing input: peripheral blood. Here the CDR3 reads CASSSYQTGTDYGYTF. The CDR3 DNA sequence: TGTGCCAGCAGCTCCTACCAAACCGGGACAGACTATGGCTACACCTTC. The whole variable domain, remainder taken from reference TRBV11-2 and TRBJ1-2, is EAGVAQSPRYKIIEKRQSVAFWCNPISGHATLYWYQQILGQGPKLLIQFQNNGVVDDSQLPKDRFSAERLKGVDSTLKIQPAKLEDSAVYLCASSSYQTGTDYGYTFGSGTRLTVV.